The 15 T cell receptor beta chains reported below all come from one sample, sequenced in a study of blood T cell repertoires in COVID-19. Assay: immunoSEQ multiplex PCR; the TCRdb copy retains only in-frame clones and omits some. Found here are roughly 200,000 clones, less than 85% of them singletons; the top ten hold approximately 13%. Sequenced: peripheral blood. All receptors derive from a man in his forties or fifties who had recovered from COVID-19.

The chain joins TRBV6-5 to TRBJ1-4; tentative D call: TRBD1 (6 bases). V lost 6 bases to trimming and J lost 6 bases, with 17 bases between them. The CDR3 is made up of 15 amino acids. Germline-derived CDR1 and CDR2 are MNHEY and SVGAGI. The CDR3 here is CASRFTGQVDEKLFF. The CDR3 bases are TGTGCCAGCAGGTTTACAGGGCAAGTCGATGAAAAACTGTTTTTT.

The chain has TRBV24-1 and TRBJ1-5, with a weak D call TRBD1 (5 bases). Trimming pared 9 bases from V and 0 bases from J, leaving 11 bases between. The V gene's germline CDR1 is KGHDR and CDR2 SFDVKD. CDR3 length: 14 amino acids. The chain's CDR3 is CATSFGGSNQPQHF. For the CDR3, the DNA is TGTGCCACCTCCTTCGGGGGTAGCAATCAGCCCCAGCATTTT.

The chain uses TRBV13 and TRBJ2-7, with a weak D call TRBD2 (5 bases). V lost 4 bases to trimming and J lost 6 bases, with 13 bases between them. Germline CDR1 and CDR2: PRHDT and FYEKMQ (reference sequence). The CDR3 has 13 amino acids. The DNA for the CDR3 is TGTGCCAGCAGCTCCCGAGGGCTAGGCGAGCAGTACTTC. Translation: CASSSRGLGEQYF.

The genes are TRBV6-6 and TRBJ1-5; 8 positions agree with TRBD1. Germline assignment: CDR1 MNHNY and CDR2 SVGAGI (reference sequence). The CDR3 length is 13 residues. J gave up 5 bases and V 5 bases, and 2 bases lay outside the gene matches. The CDR3 region is CASSTGGHQPQHF. The CDR3 nucleotides read TGTGCCAGCAGTACAGGGGGTCATCAGCCCCAGCATTTT.

This rearrangement joins TRBV30 to TRBJ2-5; D may be TRBD1 (6 bases). The CDR3 consists of 14 residues. Germline CDR1 is GTSNPN and CDR2 is SVGIG (reference sequence). V gave up 3 bases and J gave up 4 bases, with 15 bases separating them. CDR3 nucleotides: TGTGCCTGGAGACTCAGGGGACGCGGAGAGACCCAGTACTTC. Protein sequence: CAWRLRGRGETQYF.

The V gene is TRBV2, the J gene TRBJ2-1; 9 bases agree with TRBD2. CDR1 is SNHLY, CDR2 FYNNEI, per germline. With V trimmed by 2 bases and J by 0 bases, 5 bases remained unmatched. This CDR3 is built from 17 residues. CDR3 loop: CASSERLAVSSYNEQFF. The CDR3 DNA reads as TGTGCCAGCAGTGAAAGACTAGCGGTTAGCTCCTACAATGAGCAGTTCTTC. Complete variable domain (other parts from reference TRBV2 and TRBJ2-1): EPEVTQTPSHQVTQMGQEVILRCVPISNHLYFYWYRQILGQKVEFLVSFYNNEISEKSEIFDDQFSVERPDGSNFTLKIRSTKLEDSAMYFCASSERLAVSSYNEQFFGPGTRLTVL.

The rearrangement uses TRBV7-2 and TRBJ2-7, with 7 bases identical to TRBD1. V was clipped by 5 bases and J by 4 bases; unmatched bases: 11. The CDR3 runs 15 residues. Germline V lookup: CDR1 SGHTA, CDR2 FQGNSA. The CDR3 DNA sequence: TGTGCCAGCAGCCCCGCCGGGACAGTCTCGTACGAGCAGTACTTC. Protein product: CASSPAGTVSYEQYF.

The chain recombines TRBV3-1 (or the pseudogene TRBV3-2) with TRBJ2-1; TRBD2 agrees at 8 bases. V was pared by 2 bases and J by 8 bases, with 8 bases of the junction left unmatched. The CDR3 is 15 amino acids. Germline CDR1 and CDR2: LGHDT and YNNKEL (reference sequence). In DNA form, the CDR3 reads TGTGCCAGCAGCCAAAGCGGGAGTTTTTTCCATGAGCAGTTCTTC. Translated: CASSQSGSFFHEQFF.

The V gene is TRBV5-4, the J gene TRBJ2-7; 11 nucleotides align to TRBD2. V lost 4 bases to trimming and J lost 4 bases; unmatched junction nucleotides: 10. The CDR3 has 16 residues. The germline CDR1 and CDR2 sequences are SGHNT and YYREEE (reference sequence). The CDR3 protein is CASSGGLAGSEYEQYF. Written as DNA, the CDR3 is TGTGCCAGCAGCGGAGGACTAGCGGGTTCAGAGTACGAGCAGTACTTC.

This chain links TRBV28 with TRBJ2-6; D may be TRBD1 (6 bases). The V and J ends lost 7 bases and 0 bases respectively, with 19 bases between them. There are 18 residues in the CDR3. The germline gives CDR1 MDHEN, CDR2 SYDVKM. As DNA, the CDR3 is TGTGCCAGCATTAACCAGGGGAGACCCGTCTCTGGGGCCAACGTCCTGACTTTC. Translated, it gives CASINQGRPVSGANVLTF.

The chain employs TRBV6-4 and TRBJ2-6; D possibly corresponds to TRBD2 (5 bases). Germline V CDR1 and CDR2: MRHNA, SNTAGT. The V gene lost 4 bases and the J gene lost 0 bases, with 16 bases spanning the gap. The CDR3 extends over 18 amino acids. In nucleotides, the CDR3 is TGTGCCAGCAGTGCTGGGCGGGTTGGTGCCTCTGGGGCCAACGTCCTGACTTTC. This encodes CASSAGRVGASGANVLTF.

Only a few counts were recorded for this clone. V is TRBV21-1 and J is TRBJ2-1; TRBD2, as called in the table, went unchecked against the DNA. TRBV21-1 constitutes a pseudogene. This CDR3 has 20 residues. The CDR3 sequence: CASSKVPASPYLSSYNEQFF. CDR3 sequence (DNA): TGTGCCAGCAGCAAAGTCCCCGCTTCTCCTTACTTGAGCTCCTACAATGAGCAGTTCTTC.

This chain uses TRBV9 with TRBJ2-7; 8 bases map to TRBD2. Trimming removed 3 bases from V and 0 bases from J; junction bases left unmatched: 2. This CDR3 contains 14 residues. Germline V gene sequence: CDR1 SGDLS, CDR2 YYNGEE. CDR3 sequence: CASSAAGGSYEQYF. The CDR3 bases are TGTGCCAGCAGCGCTGCGGGGGGCTCCTACGAGCAGTACTTC.

This chain uses TRBV12-3 or TRBV12-4 with TRBJ2-1; tentative D call: TRBD2 (6 bases). This CDR3 spans 12 amino acids. Trimming removed 5 bases at V and 12 bases at J, with 14 bases between. In nucleotides, the CDR3 is TGTGCCAGCAGTCAGAGCGGGTTGGTGCAGTTCTTC. This encodes CASSQSGLVQFF.

V gene TRBV4-2 combines with J gene TRBJ2-1; 7 nucleotides agree with TRBD2. Germline V CDR1 and CDR2: LGHNA, YNFKEQ. The CDR3 sequence is 15 residues long. The ends lost 0 bases at V and 9 bases at J; junction bases unmatched: 8. The CDR3 spells CASSQDGLVAGEQFF. In DNA form, the CDR3 reads TGTGCCAGCAGCCAAGACGGACTAGTAGCTGGTGAGCAGTTCTTC.